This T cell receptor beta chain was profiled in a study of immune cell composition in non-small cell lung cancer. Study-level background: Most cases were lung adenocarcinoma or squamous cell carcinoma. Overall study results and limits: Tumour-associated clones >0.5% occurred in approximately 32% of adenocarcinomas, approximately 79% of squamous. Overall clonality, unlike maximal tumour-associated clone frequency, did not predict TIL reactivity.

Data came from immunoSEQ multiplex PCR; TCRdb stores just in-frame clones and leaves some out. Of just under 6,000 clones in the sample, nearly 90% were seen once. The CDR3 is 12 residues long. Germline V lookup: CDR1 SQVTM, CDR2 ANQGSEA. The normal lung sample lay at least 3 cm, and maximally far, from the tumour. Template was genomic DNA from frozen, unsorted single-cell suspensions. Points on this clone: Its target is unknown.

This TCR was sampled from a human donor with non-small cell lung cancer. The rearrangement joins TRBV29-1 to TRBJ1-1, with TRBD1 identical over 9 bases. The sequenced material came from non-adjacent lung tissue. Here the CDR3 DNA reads TGCAGGGGGGACAGGGCGAACACTGAAGCTTTCTTT. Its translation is CRGDRANTEAFF.